This TCR beta chain was sequenced for a study of blood T cells in healthy people across ages. Study-wide points: What prevented conclusive comparison of naive and antigen-experienced cells was that PBMCs were unsorted.

Through a sample-barcoded 5' primer and a J-beta primer mix, a second PCR was run for roughly 7 to 11 cycles. TCRdb reprocessed the 5' RACE reads via MiXCR and lists one record per CDR3 protein. The sample includes more than 650,000 distinct CDR3 sequences, about 24% of them seen just once. At least 5 micrograms of total RNA were extracted per sample. This clonotype was detected only a few times. The target antigen is unknown. The germline CDR1 and CDR2 sequences are SGHAT and FQNNGV. J gave up 5 bases and V 6 bases, and 7 bases lay outside the gene matches. The CDR3 consists of 15 residues. This sequence originates from a man aged 65-85 years in good health. Source material: blood. This chain links TRBV11-2 with TRBJ2-1; 10 bases align to TRBD1. The CDR3 DNA follows: TGTGCCAGCAGTCCCGGGACAGGGGCCCACAATGAGCAGTTCTTC. Protein sequence: CASSPGTGAHNEQFF.